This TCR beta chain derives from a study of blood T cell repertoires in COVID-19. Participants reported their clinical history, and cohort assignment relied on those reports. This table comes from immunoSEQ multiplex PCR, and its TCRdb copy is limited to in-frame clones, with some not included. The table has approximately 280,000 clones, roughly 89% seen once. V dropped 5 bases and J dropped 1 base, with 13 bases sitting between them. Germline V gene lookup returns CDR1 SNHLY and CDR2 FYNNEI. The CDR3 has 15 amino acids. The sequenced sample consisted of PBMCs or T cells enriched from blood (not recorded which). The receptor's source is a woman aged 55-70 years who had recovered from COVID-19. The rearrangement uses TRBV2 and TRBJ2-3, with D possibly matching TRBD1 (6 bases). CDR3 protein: CASSLQGYRTDTQYF. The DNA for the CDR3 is TGTGCCAGCAGTTTACAGGGATACCGCACAGATACGCAGTATTTT.